The next 31 T cell receptor beta chains were all read from a single sample in a study of blood T cell repertoires in COVID-19. TCRdb's table, derived via immunoSEQ multiplex PCR, lists solely in-frame clones and lacks some. The sample holds tens of thousands of clones, 86% seen once. The sequencing sample was made of peripheral blood. All receptors come from a human donor in a cohort sampled during active COVID-19.

There are a few counts of this clone. The J gene is TRBJ2-1, the V gene TRBV5-1; 7 bases are a match to TRBD2. Trimming cost V 3 bases and J 1 base; bases outside gene matches: 1. This CDR3 comprises 14 residues. Germline assignment: CDR1 SGHRS and CDR2 YFSETQ. The CDR3: CASSSAGSYNEQFF. CDR3 DNA: TGCGCCAGCAGCTCAGCGGGGTCCTACAATGAGCAGTTCTTC.

The chain recombines TRBV6-6 with TRBJ2-7; 7 bases are a match to TRBD1. CDR3 length equals 14 residues. Losses at the gene ends were 2 bases for V and 4 bases for J; bases not matched to a gene: 5. CDR1 is MNHNY, CDR2 SVGAGI, per germline (reference sequence). DNA of the CDR3: TGTGCCAGCAGTTACCCGGACAGGTTATACGAGCAGTACTTC. This translates into CASSYPDRLYEQYF.

The chain is built from TRBV19 and TRBJ2-7; 9 nucleotides align to TRBD1. Trimming at V came to 5 bases and at J to 2 bases, leaving 4 bases not matched to a gene. The length of the CDR3 is 14 residues. Germline V CDR1 and CDR2: LNHDA, SQIVND (reference sequence). Written as DNA, the CDR3 is TGTGCCAGTAGTTCCCGGGACAGGGCCTACGAGCAGTACTTC. Protein: CASSSRDRAYEQYF.

The rearrangement joins TRBV11-2 to TRBJ2-3, with D unclear. The CDR3 is made up of 16 amino acids. The V and J ends lost 5 bases and 3 bases respectively, with 18 bases between them. The germline V gene encodes CDR1 SGHAT and CDR2 FQNNGV. In nucleotides, the CDR3 is TGTGCCAGCAGCCAACCAATGGCCCTTATAACAGATACGCAGTATTTT. This codes for CASSQPMALITDTQYF.

This sequence joins TRBV6-1 and TRBJ1-2, with unresolved D. V shed 1 base and J shed 4 bases, with 4 bases lying between them. Germline CDR1 reads MNHNS; CDR2 reads SASEGT. The CDR3 contains 12 residues. The CDR3 coding sequence is TGTGCCAGCAGTGAAGGAGGCTATGGCTACACCTTC. Protein product: CASSEGGYGYTF.

This clone was recorded once. The DNA for the CDR3 is TGTGCCACCAGTGATGGTGGGGGGGGAAGCACAGATACGCAGTATTTT. It specifies CATSDGGGGSTDTQYF. The V and J genes are TRBV24-1 and TRBJ2-3, with TRBD2 matching over 7 bases. The V gene's germline CDR1 is KGHDR and CDR2 SFDVKD. V shed 3 bases and J 0 bases; nucleotides not matched to a gene: 5. This CDR3 region has 16 residues.

The V and J genes are TRBV2 and TRBJ2-4; possibly TRBD1 for D (6 bases). This CDR3 is 14 amino acids long. V was trimmed by 5 bases and J by 0 bases, leaving 8 bases between them. Germline V gene data show CDR1 as SNHLY and CDR2 as FYNNEI. CDR3 loop: CASSSDRAKNIQYF. The CDR3 nucleotides read TGTGCCAGCAGTTCGGACAGAGCCAAAAACATTCAGTACTTC.

This chain joins TRBV5-6 and TRBJ2-2; the D gene is possibly TRBD1 (6 bases). This CDR3 spans 15 amino acids. V was shortened by 1 base and J by 5 bases, with 12 bases between the two germline ends. Per germline, CDR1 SGHDT and CDR2 YYEEEE. CDR3 in amino acids: CASSLYRVGTGELFF. The CDR3 DNA follows: TGTGCCAGCAGCTTGTACAGGGTGGGGACCGGGGAGCTGTTTTTT.

The chain combines TRBV7-8 with TRBJ1-1, with a tentative D call TRBD1 (6 bases). Per germline, CDR1 SGHVS and CDR2 FQNEAQ. This CDR3 has 17 residues. Trimming cost V 7 bases and J 0 bases, with 21 bases left between them. The CDR3, as DNA: TGTGCCAGCACCTACCTCGTCCAGGGGACCATGAACACTGAAGCTTTCTTT. Translating gives CASTYLVQGTMNTEAFF.

This clone was picked up one time. The V and J genes are TRBV28 and TRBJ2-1; TRBD2 aligns across 13 bases. The CDR3 consists of 16 residues. Germline CDR1 reads MDHEN; CDR2 reads SYDVKM. J lost 3 bases, V lost 6 bases, and 5 bases had no gene match. DNA for the CDR3: TGTGCCAGCAGCCAGACTAGCGGGAGGTTCTACAATGAGCAGTTCTTC. Residues: CASSQTSGRFYNEQFF.

This chain uses TRBV6-5 with TRBJ2-1; D possibly corresponds to TRBD2 (6 bases). CDR3 length equals 12 residues. The V end was cut by 11 bases, the J end by 5 bases, with 13 bases between. Germline V gives CDR1 MNHEY, CDR2 SVGAGI. CDR3 protein: CAEPRENNEQFF. In DNA form, the CDR3 reads TGTGCCGAACCACGGGAGAACAATGAGCAGTTCTTC.

The chain carries TRBV25-1 and TRBJ2-1; 13 nucleotides agree with TRBD2. CDR3 length: 16 amino acids. The germline V gene has CDR1 MGHDK and CDR2 SYGVNS. V gave up 6 bases and J gave up 7 bases; unmatched junction bases: 9. The CDR3 loop is CASSILAGGPDNEQFF. Written as DNA, the CDR3 is TGTGCCAGCAGCATACTAGCGGGAGGGCCGGATAATGAGCAGTTCTTC.

J is TRBJ2-5 and V is TRBV2, with D possibly TRBD2 on 6 matching bases. CDR1 is SNHLY, CDR2 FYNNEI, per germline. V was shortened by 7 bases and J by 3 bases, with 15 bases between the two germline ends. CDR3 length: 14 residues. CDR3 DNA: TGTGCCAGCACCATGCGGGAAAACAAAGAGACCCAGTACTTC. Encoded protein: CASTMRENKETQYF.

The chain employs TRBV7-8 and TRBJ2-5; 12 positions agree with TRBD1. The germline gives CDR1 SGHVS, CDR2 FQNEAQ. This CDR3 has 16 amino acids. The junction had 8 bases not matched to a gene; V was cut back by 5 bases and J by 4 bases. CDR3 region: CASSPPGQGARETQYF. CDR3 sequence (DNA): TGTGCCAGCAGCCCTCCGGGACAGGGGGCTAGAGAGACCCAGTACTTC.

The genes are TRBV13 and TRBJ1-1; unclear D gene. Germline loops: CDR1 PRHDT, CDR2 FYEKMQ (reference sequence). This CDR3 contains 15 residues. Trimming removed 1 base at V and 7 bases at J, with 16 bases between. The CDR3 protein is CASSLEATKSHEAFF. As DNA, the CDR3 is TGTGCCAGCAGCTTAGAAGCCACCAAAAGCCATGAAGCTTTCTTT.

This clone was found once. The chain employs TRBV29-1 and TRBJ2-1; 12 bases are a match to TRBD2. The CDR3 contains 13 residues. Trimming at V came to 7 bases and at J to 6 bases, leaving 4 bases not matched to a gene. Germline V CDR1 and CDR2: SQVTM, ANQGSEA. The chain's CDR3 is CSGWTSGTNEQFF. DNA for the CDR3: TGCAGCGGGTGGACTAGCGGGACCAATGAGCAGTTCTTC.

This chain connects TRBV2 to TRBJ2-5, with TRBD1 matching over 8 bases. After removal of 6 bases from V and 0 bases from J, the junction contained 12 bases not matched to a gene. CDR3 length equals 17 residues. Germline values: CDR1 SNHLY, CDR2 FYNNEI. Here the CDR3 DNA reads TGTGCCAGCAGCGGTATTAACAGGGGGAAGGACCAAGAGACCCAGTACTTC. This translates into CASSGINRGKDQETQYF.

The V call is TRBV2, the J call TRBJ1-2, with TRBD1 identical over 7 bases. Trimming cost V 5 bases and J 4 bases; bases outside gene matches: 4. Germline V gives CDR1 SNHLY, CDR2 FYNNEI. The CDR3 covers 13 residues. The CDR3 reads CASSRGQIYGYTF. The CDR3 region has the DNA TGTGCCAGCAGTAGGGGACAGATCTATGGCTACACCTTC. Drawing the rest from reference TRBV2 and TRBJ1-2, the complete variable domain is EPEVTQTPSHQVTQMGQEVILRCVPISNHLYFYWYRQILGQKVEFLVSFYNNEISEKSEIFDDQFSVERPDGSNFTLKIRSTKLEDSAMYFCASSRGQIYGYTFGSGTRLTVV.

CDR3 DNA sequence: TGTGCCAGCAGCCCGACAGGGGCTGGAAACACCATATATTTT. It codes for CASSPTGAGNTIYF. The J gene is TRBJ1-3, the V gene TRBV5-4; 8 bases fit TRBD1. The length of the CDR3 is 14 residues. The V and J ends lost 4 bases and 2 bases, in that order; junction bases with no gene match: 2. Per germline, CDR1 SGHNT and CDR2 YYREEE (reference sequence).

This chain connects TRBV18 to TRBJ1-5; perhaps TRBD1 as D (5 bases). The CDR3 runs 15 residues. CDR1 and CDR2 from the germline V gene are KGHSH and LQKENI. V shed 8 bases and J shed 3 bases, with 17 bases lying between them. DNA of the CDR3: TGTGCCAGCCCCCCCCGGGGGGAAATCAATCAGCCCCAGCATTTT. This gives the protein CASPPRGEINQPQHF.

This clone was seen a single time. CDR3 coding DNA: TGTGCCAGTAGTATGCGGGGAGGGGACTCCTACGAGCAGTACTTC. Translating it yields CASSMRGGDSYEQYF. The chain links TRBV19 to TRBJ2-7; 7 positions match TRBD2. Germline trimming cut 3 bases from V and 0 bases from J; bases unmatched to any gene: 5. This CDR3 contains 15 residues. Germline values: CDR1 LNHDA, CDR2 SQIVND (reference sequence).

The CDR3 nucleotides read TGTGCCAGTAGTCGTGAGGACAGCCGCAGCTACTATGGCTACACCTTC. Its translation is CASSREDSRSYYGYTF. The chain recombines TRBV19 with TRBJ1-2; tentatively, D is TRBD1 (6 bases). The CDR3 length is 16 residues. The V and J ends lost 5 bases and 3 bases respectively, with 19 bases between them. Germline CDR1 LNHDA, CDR2 SQIVND (reference sequence).

This chain joins TRBV5-1 and TRBJ2-7, with TRBD1 as a possible D gene (5 bases). Germline V lookup: CDR1 SGHRS, CDR2 YFSETQ. V gave up 5 bases and J gave up 7 bases, with 22 bases separating them. This CDR3 region has 15 residues. CDR3 in amino acids: CASSLLGVRSGEQYF. The CDR3 DNA sequence: TGCGCCAGCAGTCTCCTAGGGGTGAGGTCCGGGGAGCAGTACTTC.

This clone was picked up one time. V is TRBV7-2 and J is TRBJ2-3, with 7 bases that match TRBD2. Germline loops: CDR1 SGHTA, CDR2 FQGNSA. The trim removed 1 base at V and 9 bases at J, leaving 4 bases unmatched. This CDR3 region has 13 residues. CDR3 DNA sequence: TGTGCCAGCAGCTTAGAAGGACTAGTAACGCAGTATTTT. Translated, it gives CASSLEGLVTQYF.

The V gene is TRBV2, the J gene TRBJ2-3, with D perhaps TRBD2 (5 bases). V lost 4 bases and J 4 bases, leaving 18 bases between the germline ends. The germline V gene encodes CDR1 SNHLY and CDR2 FYNNEI. The CDR3 covers 16 residues. The CDR3 region is CASSARTLRWADTQYF. For the CDR3, the DNA is TGTGCCAGCAGTGCCAGGACTCTCCGGTGGGCAGATACGCAGTATTTT.

The chain is built from TRBV5-1 and TRBJ2-3, with D tentatively TRBD2 (5 bases). Trimming took 0 bases from V and 0 from J, leaving 8 bases between them. The germline gives CDR1 SGHRS, CDR2 YFSETQ. This CDR3 spans 15 amino acids. The CDR3 loop is CASSLGRTSTDTQYF. The CDR3 region has the DNA TGCGCCAGCAGCTTGGGGAGGACTAGCACAGATACGCAGTATTTT.

V usage is TRBV28 and J usage is TRBJ1-5; D may be TRBD1 (5 bases). Trimming took off 6 bases at V and 1 base at J, with 7 bases between the two ends. The CDR3 contains 13 residues. Germline values: CDR1 MDHEN, CDR2 SYDVKM. The CDR3, as DNA: TGTGCCAGCAGAGACAGAAGCAATCAGCCCCAGCATTTT. Its protein product is CASRDRSNQPQHF. Together with reference TRBV28 and TRBJ1-5, the CDR3 gives the full variable domain: DVKVTQSSRYLVKRTGEKVFLECVQDMDHENMFWYRQDPGLGLRLIYFSYDVKMKEKGDIPEGYSVSREKKERFSLILESASTNQTSMYLCASRDRSNQPQHFGDGTRLSIL.

The V and J genes are TRBV4-1 and TRBJ2-2; the match to TRBD1 covers 7 bases. The J segment lost 4 bases and the V segment lost 5 bases, leaving 4 bases of the junction unmatched. From germline, CDR1 is MGHRA and CDR2 YSYEKL. This CDR3 has 14 residues. CDR3 sequence: CASSEPGGTGELFF. The CDR3 region has the DNA TGCGCCAGCAGCGAACCAGGGGGCACCGGGGAGCTGTTTTTT.

The chain carries TRBV9 and TRBJ1-3, with 7 nucleotides matching TRBD1. The germline CDR1 and CDR2 sequences are SGDLS and YYNGEE. The CDR3 spans 15 residues. The V gene end was trimmed by 3 bases and the J gene end by 2 bases; junction bases not matched to a gene: 5. The CDR3, as DNA: TGTGCCAGCAGCGCACGGACAGGTGCTGGAAACACCATATATTTT. Translating it yields CASSARTGAGNTIYF.

This sequence joins TRBV5-4 and TRBJ1-3; D may be TRBD1 (5 bases). Germline V lookup: CDR1 SGHNT, CDR2 YYREEE (reference sequence). V gave up 0 bases and J gave up 1 base, with 11 bases separating them. This CDR3 has 16 residues. The CDR3 DNA reads as TGTGCCAGCAGCTTGGATACAGGTGGATCTGGAAACACCATATATTTT. Amino acids: CASSLDTGGSGNTIYF.

Comment on this clone: This sample includes further DNA sequences coding for the same CDR3. The genes are TRBV6-6 and TRBJ2-7; 7 bases agree with TRBD1. CDR1 is MNHNY and CDR2 is SVGAGI in the germline V gene (reference sequence). The CDR3 sequence is 12 residues long. After removal of 8 bases from V and 0 bases from J, the junction contained 1 base not matched to a gene. The CDR3, as DNA: TGTGCCAGCCGGGACAGCTCCTACGAGCAGTACTTC. As protein: CASRDSSYEQYF.